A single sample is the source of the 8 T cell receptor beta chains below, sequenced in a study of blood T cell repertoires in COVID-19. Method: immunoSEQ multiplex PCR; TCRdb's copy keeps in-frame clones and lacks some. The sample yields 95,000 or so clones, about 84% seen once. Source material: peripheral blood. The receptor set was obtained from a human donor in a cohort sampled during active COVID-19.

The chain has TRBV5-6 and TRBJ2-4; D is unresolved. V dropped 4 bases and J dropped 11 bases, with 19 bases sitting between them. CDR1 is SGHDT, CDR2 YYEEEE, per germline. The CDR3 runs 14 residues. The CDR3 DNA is TGTGCCAGCAGCCCCACCCCACAGCCGCTGGTTCAGTACTTC. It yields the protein CASSPTPQPLVQYF.

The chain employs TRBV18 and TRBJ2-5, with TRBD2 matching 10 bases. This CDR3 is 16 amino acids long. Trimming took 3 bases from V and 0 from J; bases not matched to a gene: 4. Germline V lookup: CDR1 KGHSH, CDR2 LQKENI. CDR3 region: CASSPETSGYQETQYF. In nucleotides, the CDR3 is TGTGCCAGCTCACCCGAGACTAGCGGGTACCAAGAGACCCAGTACTTC.

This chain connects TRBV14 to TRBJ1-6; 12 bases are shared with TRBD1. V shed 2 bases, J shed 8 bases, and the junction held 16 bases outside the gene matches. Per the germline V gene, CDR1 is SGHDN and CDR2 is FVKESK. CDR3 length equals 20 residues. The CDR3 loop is CASSQYKPGQGARSDSPLHF. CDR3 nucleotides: TGTGCCAGCAGCCAATATAAACCGGGACAGGGGGCGCGTTCTGATTCACCCCTCCACTTT.

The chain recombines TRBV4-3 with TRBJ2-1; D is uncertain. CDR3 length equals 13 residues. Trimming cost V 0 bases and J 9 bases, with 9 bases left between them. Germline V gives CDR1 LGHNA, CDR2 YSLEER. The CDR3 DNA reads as TGCGCCAGCAGCCAAGAAAGCCGGAGTGAGCAGTTCTTC. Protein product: CASSQESRSEQFF.

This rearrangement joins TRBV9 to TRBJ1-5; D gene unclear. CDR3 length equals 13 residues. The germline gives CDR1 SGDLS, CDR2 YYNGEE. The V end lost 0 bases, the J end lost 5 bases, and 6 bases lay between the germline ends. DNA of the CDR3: TGTGCCAGCAGCGTAGCCCCGGATCAGCCCCAGCATTTT. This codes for CASSVAPDQPQHF.

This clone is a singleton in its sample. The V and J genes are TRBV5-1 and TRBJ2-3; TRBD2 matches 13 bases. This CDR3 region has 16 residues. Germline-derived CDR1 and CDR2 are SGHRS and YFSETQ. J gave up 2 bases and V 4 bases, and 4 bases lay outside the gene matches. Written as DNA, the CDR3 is TGCGCCAGCAGCCTTGGACTAGCGGGAGTCACAGATACGCAGTATTTT. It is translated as CASSLGLAGVTDTQYF. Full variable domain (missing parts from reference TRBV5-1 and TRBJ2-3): KAGVTQTPRYLIKTRGQQVTLSCSPISGHRSVSWYQQTPGQGLQFLFEYFSETQRNKGNFPGRFSGRQFSNSRSEMNVSTLELGDSALYLCASSLGLAGVTDTQYFGPGTRLTVL.

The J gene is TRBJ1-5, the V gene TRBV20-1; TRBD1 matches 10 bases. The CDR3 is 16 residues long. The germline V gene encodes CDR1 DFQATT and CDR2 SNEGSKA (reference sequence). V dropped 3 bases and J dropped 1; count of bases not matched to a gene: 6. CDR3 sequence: CSASPGTGASNQPQHF. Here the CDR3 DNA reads TGCAGTGCTAGTCCTGGGACAGGGGCGAGCAATCAGCCCCAGCATTTT.

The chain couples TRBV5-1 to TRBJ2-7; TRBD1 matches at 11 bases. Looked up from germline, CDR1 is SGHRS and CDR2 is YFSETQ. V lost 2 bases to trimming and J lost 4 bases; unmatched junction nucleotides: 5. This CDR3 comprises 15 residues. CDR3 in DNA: TGCGCCAGCAGCTTCACCGGGACAGGGGGTTACGAGCAGTACTTC. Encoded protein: CASSFTGTGGYEQYF.